The 32 T cell receptor beta chains in this list originate from one sample, sequenced in a study of shared clonotypes between healthy human individuals. Sequencing was performed with immunoSEQ multiplex PCR; in TCRdb, only in-frame clones are kept and a portion is missing. The repertoire holds about 120,000 clones, about two thirds seen once, with around 23% in the top ten. The specimen was memory CD8+ T cells sorted from blood. Specified subset: CD45RO+ cells pooled with CCR7-negative TemRA cells. Source of these receptors: a woman under 40 in good health.

This clone has just a few counts. The genes are TRBV28 and TRBJ1-1; D is unclear. The V end was cut by 6 bases, the J end by 4 bases, with 6 bases between. The V gene's germline CDR1 is MDHEN and CDR2 SYDVKM. This CDR3 region has 11 residues. CDR3 in amino acids: CASSLLTEAFF. The CDR3 DNA sequence: TGTGCCAGCAGCCTCCTCACTGAAGCTTTCTTT.

In its sample, this clone was seen once. V and J are TRBV10-3 and TRBJ1-5; D ambiguous. The CDR3 is 14 residues long. The ends were cut back, 2 bases at V and 4 bases at J, with 9 bases in the middle. CDR1 is ENHRY, CDR2 SYGVKD, per germline. The DNA of the CDR3 is TGTGCCATCAGTGAGGGAGCCCCAAATCAGCCCCAGCATTTT. It specifies CAISEGAPNQPQHF.

This sequence joins TRBV5-1 and TRBJ1-2; the match to TRBD1 covers 9 bases. V lost 4 bases and J lost 2; bases outside the gene matches: 6. The V gene's germline CDR1 is SGHRS and CDR2 YFSETQ. The CDR3 extends over 15 amino acids. The CDR3 bases are TGCGCCAGCAGCGGACAGGGGCACCCCAACTATGGCTACACCTTC. Its protein is CASSGQGHPNYGYTF.

CDR3 protein: CASSPKGSADYEQYF. In nucleotides, the CDR3 is TGTGCCAGCAGCCCCAAGGGAAGCGCGGACTACGAGCAGTACTTC. The rearrangement links TRBV7-9 to TRBJ2-7, with D hard to call. CDR1 and CDR2 (germline): SEHNR, FQNEAQ (reference sequence). V was pared by 5 bases and J by 3 bases, with 17 bases between. The CDR3 totals 15 residues.

In regard to this clone: The same CDR3 can be traced to other DNA sequences in this sample. The chain has TRBV18 and TRBJ2-7; possibly TRBD1 for D (6 bases). Trimming cost V 2 bases and J 3 bases, with 8 bases left between them. CDR1 is KGHSH, CDR2 LQKENI, per germline. The CDR3 is made up of 13 amino acids. This CDR3 is CASSPSDSYEQYF. Here the CDR3 DNA reads TGTGCCAGCTCACCATCGGACAGCTACGAGCAGTACTTC. Filled out from reference TRBV18 and TRBJ2-7, the complete variable domain reads NAGVMQNPRHLVRRRGQEARLRCSPMKGHSHVYWYRQLPEEGLKFMVYLQKENIIDESGMPKERFSAEFPKEGPSILRIQQVVRGDSAAYFCASSPSDSYEQYFGPGTRLTVT.

V usage is TRBV25-1 and J usage is TRBJ2-5; 10 bases agree with TRBD1. Germline V gene lookup returns CDR1 MGHDK and CDR2 SYGVNS. The CDR3 sequence is 13 residues long. V shed 8 bases, J shed 13 bases, and the junction held 13 bases outside the gene matches. CDR3 nucleotide sequence: TGTGCCAGCTCGACAGGGGGCCGACAAAGTTCGTACTTC. Protein: CASSTGGRQSSYF.

The V gene is TRBV5-4, the J gene TRBJ1-3, with a possible D match to TRBD1 (5 bases). V shed 9 bases and J shed 0 bases, with 19 bases lying between them. CDR1 is SGHNT, CDR2 YYREEE, per germline (reference sequence). This CDR3 contains 16 residues. CDR3 sequence reads: CATWGGGGFSGNTIYF. The CDR3 bases are TGTGCCACCTGGGGCGGCGGCGGATTCTCTGGAAACACCATATATTTT.

The V call is TRBV7-9, the J call TRBJ2-1; no reliable D call. Germline lookup yields CDR1 SEHNR and CDR2 FQNEAQ (reference sequence). This CDR3 region has 18 residues. The ends were cut back, 2 bases at V and 0 bases at J, with 17 bases in the middle. Here the CDR3 reads CASSLRPIPPYSYNEQFF. The CDR3 DNA reads TGTGCCAGCAGCTTAAGGCCGATCCCCCCCTACTCCTACAATGAGCAGTTCTTC.

The chain recombines TRBV7-9 with TRBJ2-3; D not certain. Trimming shortened V by 8 bases and J by 6 bases, and 15 bases separated the two germline ends. Germline CDR1 is SEHNR and CDR2 is FQNEAQ (reference sequence). The CDR3 runs 13 residues. The CDR3 DNA follows: TGTGCCAGCCCCGGGCAAATCTGGGATACGCAGTATTTT. Its protein is CASPGQIWDTQYF.

This clone was detected a few times. The chain is built from TRBV21-1 and TRBJ2-3; the tabulated D call, TRBD1, remains unverified against the DNA. TRBV21-1 constitutes a pseudogene. The CDR3 runs 18 residues. The CDR3 loop is CASSPKPPLGQGTDTQYF. DNA of the CDR3: TGTGCCAGCAGCCCAAAGCCACCACTAGGACAGGGTACAGATACGCAGTATTTT.

V is TRBV5-4 and J is TRBJ2-7, with D hard to call. Trimming shortened V by 4 bases and J by 5 bases, and 7 bases separated the two germline ends. This CDR3 comprises 11 residues. Per the germline V gene, CDR1 is SGHNT and CDR2 is YYREEE (reference sequence). CDR3 nucleotide sequence: TGTGCCAGCAGCACCGTTAACGAGCAGTACTTC. It translates to CASSTVNEQYF. The whole variable domain, remainder taken from reference TRBV5-4 and TRBJ2-7, is ETGVTQSPTHLIKTRGQQVTLRCSSQSGHNTVSWYQQALGQGPQFIFQYYREEENGRGNFPPRFSGLQFPNYSSELNVNALELDDSALYLCASSTVNEQYFGPGTRLTVT.

This clone was recorded once. The chain joins TRBV2 to TRBJ2-7, with a possible D match to TRBD2 (6 bases). Trimming cost V 8 bases and J 0 bases, with 17 bases left between them. CDR1 SNHLY and CDR2 FYNNEI come from the germline V gene. The CDR3 consists of 15 residues. The CDR3 nucleotides are TGTGCCAGCTCATGGGGCGGGGCCGTCTCCTACGAGCAGTACTTC. Translation: CASSWGGAVSYEQYF.

This clone was detected only a few times. The chain recombines TRBV15 with TRBJ2-2, with 8 bases fitting TRBD2. Losses at the gene ends were 6 bases for V and 3 bases for J; bases not matched to a gene: 6. The CDR3 is 15 residues long. Germline V gene sequence: CDR1 LNHNV, CDR2 YYDKDF (reference sequence). Written as DNA, the CDR3 is TGTGCCACCAGAAGCGGGCGGGAGGACACCGGGGAGCTGTTTTTT. Its protein product is CATRSGREDTGELFF.

The chain carries TRBV5-1 and TRBJ1-1; possible D gene TRBD1, 5 bases. Germline CDR1 and CDR2: SGHRS and YFSETQ. The V end lost 4 bases, the J end lost 4 bases, and 20 bases lay between the germline ends. The CDR3 covers 16 residues. CDR3 residues: CASSRAGGRGVTEAFF. The CDR3 region has the DNA TGCGCCAGCAGCCGAGCGGGGGGAAGAGGGGTCACTGAAGCTTTCTTT.

The chain is built from TRBV29-1 and TRBJ2-7; 7 bases line up with TRBD2. The germline gives CDR1 SQVTM, CDR2 ANQGSEA. The CDR3 has 13 residues. The V gene end was trimmed by 2 bases and the J gene end by 5 bases; junction bases not matched to a gene: 6. The CDR3 here is CSVEIEAGNEQYF. The CDR3 region has the DNA TGCAGCGTTGAAATAGAAGCGGGGAACGAGCAGTACTTC.

Details on this clone: Within the sample, other DNA sequences also encode this same CDR3. J is TRBJ1-2 and V is TRBV18; no firm D call. V was trimmed by 1 base and J by 2 bases, leaving 11 bases between them. In germline, CDR1 is KGHSH, CDR2 LQKENI. The CDR3 is 15 residues long. CDR3 in DNA: TGTGCCAGCTCACCACGGTCAGACCCAAACTATGGCTACACCTTC. Amino acids: CASSPRSDPNYGYTF.

This clone was counted a few times. Other DNA sequences of this sample code for an identical CDR3. The chain is built from TRBV29-1 and TRBJ2-1; no clear D. This CDR3 region has 12 residues. Trimming removed 4 bases from V and 2 bases from J, with 6 bases in between. CDR1 is SQVTM and CDR2 is ANQGSEA in the germline V gene. CDR3 protein: CSVVGAYNEQFF. The CDR3 DNA is TGCAGCGTTGTTGGGGCCTACAATGAGCAGTTCTTC.

The V gene is TRBV7-8, the J gene TRBJ1-3; a possible D gene is TRBD1 (6 bases). The germline V gene encodes CDR1 SGHVS and CDR2 FQNEAQ. V shed 6 bases and J shed 4 bases, with 16 bases lying between them. This CDR3 region has 15 residues. The CDR3 loop is CASSFRGGRGNTIYF. The CDR3 DNA sequence: TGTGCCAGCAGTTTTAGGGGGGGGCGCGGAAACACCATATATTTT.

J is TRBJ2-7 and V is TRBV11-2, with D unresolved. Trimming cost V 0 bases and J 5 bases, with 8 bases left between them. Germline CDR1 SGHAT, CDR2 FQNNGV. The CDR3 length is 13 residues. The CDR3 loop reads CASSLEGTHEQYF. CDR3 coding DNA: TGTGCCAGCAGCTTAGAGGGCACACACGAGCAGTACTTC. Full variable domain (missing parts from reference TRBV11-2 and TRBJ2-7): EAGVAQSPRYKIIEKRQSVAFWCNPISGHATLYWYQQILGQGPKLLIQFQNNGVVDDSQLPKDRFSAERLKGVDSTLKIQPAKLEDSAVYLCASSLEGTHEQYFGPGTRLTVT.

The chain recombines TRBV5-6 with TRBJ2-1; 10 bases map to TRBD2. Germline-derived CDR1 and CDR2 are SGHDT and YYEEEE. V gave up 3 bases and J gave up 2 bases; unmatched junction bases: 2. The CDR3 length is 15 residues. CDR3 loop: CASSWTSGAYNEQFF. Written as DNA, the CDR3 is TGTGCCAGCAGCTGGACTAGCGGAGCCTACAATGAGCAGTTCTTC.

The V gene is TRBV28, the J gene TRBJ2-5; D unclear. Germline V gene data show CDR1 as MDHEN and CDR2 as SYDVKM. This CDR3 spans 14 amino acids. Trimming pared 1 base from V and 3 bases from J, leaving 9 bases between. This CDR3 is CASSLSVRKETQYF. The CDR3 DNA follows: TGTGCCAGCAGTTTATCAGTCCGAAAAGAGACCCAGTACTTC.

The rearrangement links TRBV9 to TRBJ1-1, with TRBD1 identical over 7 bases. J gave up 0 bases and V 8 bases, and 4 bases lay outside the gene matches. Germline assignment: CDR1 SGDLS and CDR2 YYNGEE. The CDR3 consists of 13 residues. The CDR3 coding sequence is TGTGCCAGTGACAGGGACATGAACACTGAAGCTTTCTTT. Translation: CASDRDMNTEAFF.

The chain couples TRBV29-1 to TRBJ2-7; a possible D gene is TRBD2 (6 bases). Trimming removed 5 bases from V and 0 bases from J, with 14 bases in between. The CDR3 sequence is 14 residues long. From germline, CDR1 is SQVTM and CDR2 ANQGSEA. CDR3 nucleotide sequence: TGCAGCGTTTATTTAGCGGCTAGCTCCTACGAGCAGTACTTC. Protein sequence: CSVYLAASSYEQYF.

This clone was seen just once. CDR3 in DNA: TGTGCCAGCAGCTCCCCCGGGACAGGGATGGATGAGCAGTTCTTC. Translation: CASSSPGTGMDEQFF. The chain recombines TRBV13 with TRBJ2-1; TRBD1 matches at 9 bases. This CDR3 comprises 15 residues. V was clipped by 4 bases and J by 8 bases; unmatched bases: 9. CDR1 is PRHDT, CDR2 FYEKMQ, per germline (reference sequence). The full variable domain, with the rest looked up from reference TRBV13 and TRBJ2-1, is AAGVIQSPRHLIKEKRETATLKCYPIPRHDTVYWYQQGPGQDPQFLISFYEKMQSDKGSIPDRFSAQQFSDYHSELNMSSLELGDSALYFCASSSPGTGMDEQFFGPGTRLTVL.

The gene calls are TRBV6-6 and TRBJ2-1, with unresolved D. Trimming cost V 0 bases and J 5 bases, with 14 bases left between them. This CDR3 has 16 residues. Germline V gene sequence: CDR1 MNHNY, CDR2 SVGAGI (reference sequence). In DNA form, the CDR3 reads TGTGCCAGCAGTTACTCGACCACCCGGGCAGACAATGAGCAGTTCTTC. Translated: CASSYSTTRADNEQFF.

The J gene is TRBJ1-4, the V gene TRBV7-9; possible D gene TRBD1, 6 bases. Deletions cut 4 bases from V and 4 bases from J, with 13 bases between. The V gene's germline CDR1 is SEHNR and CDR2 FQNEAQ (reference sequence). There are 15 residues in the CDR3. CDR3 in amino acids: CASSSRGSGNEKLFF. The CDR3 region has the DNA TGTGCCAGCAGCTCTAGGGGGTCGGGTAATGAAAAACTGTTTTTT. Based on the CDR3 plus reference TRBV7-9 and TRBJ1-4, the full variable domain is DTGVSQNPRHKITKRGQNVTFRCDPISEHNRLYWYRQTLGQGPEFLTYFQNEAQLEKSRLLSDRFSAERPKGSFSTLEIQRTEQGDSAMYLCASSSRGSGNEKLFFGSGTQLSVL.

The chain employs TRBV11-3 and TRBJ2-1; D assignment may be TRBD1 or TRBD2 (5 bases each). CDR1 and CDR2 (germline): SGHNT, YENEEA. The CDR3 length is 14 residues. V gave up 3 bases and J gave up 3 bases, with 9 bases separating them. The CDR3 is CASSFGANYNEQFF. The CDR3 coding sequence is TGTGCCAGCAGCTTCGGGGCCAACTACAATGAGCAGTTCTTC. Using reference TRBV11-3 and TRBJ2-1 for the parts outside the CDR3, the full variable domain is EAGVVQSPRYKIIEKKQPVAFWCNPISGHNTLYWYLQNLGQGPELLIRYENEEAVDDSQLPKDRFSAERLKGVDSTLKIQPAELGDSAVYLCASSFGANYNEQFFGPGTRLTVL.

This clone was observed a handful of times. The chain combines TRBV7-9 with TRBJ1-1; TRBD1 matches at 10 bases. The CDR3 spans 12 residues. V shed 3 bases and J 8 bases; nucleotides not matched to a gene: 0. Germline V gives CDR1 SEHNR, CDR2 FQNEAQ (reference sequence). The CDR3 region has the DNA TGTGCCAGCAGCTTGGGACAGGGGGAAGCTTTCTTT. Residues: CASSLGQGEAFF.

CDR3 residues: CSVEHRLKETQYF. For the CDR3, the DNA is TGCAGCGTTGAACATAGACTTAAAGAGACCCAGTACTTC. This chain connects TRBV29-1 to TRBJ2-5; D call uncertain. V dropped 2 bases and J dropped 3 bases, with 10 bases sitting between them. The CDR3 is made up of 13 amino acids. CDR1 and CDR2 from the germline V gene are SQVTM and ANQGSEA. Filled out from reference TRBV29-1 and TRBJ2-5, the complete variable domain reads SAVISQKPSRDICQRGTSLTIQCQVDSQVTMMFWYRQQPGQSLTLIATANQGSEATYESGFVIDKFPISRPNLTFSTLTVSNMSPEDSSIYLCSVEHRLKETQYFGPGTRLLVL.

This chain uses TRBV7-6 with TRBJ2-2; 7 positions agree with TRBD2. Per germline, CDR1 SGHVS and CDR2 FNYEAQ. V gave up 4 bases and J gave up 7 bases; unmatched junction bases: 15. The CDR3 consists of 17 residues. CDR3 in DNA: TGTGCCAGCAGCTCGTCTTGGAGGCGGGAGCTGTACGGGGAGCTGTTTTTT. This gives the protein CASSSSWRRELYGELFF.

The genes are TRBV6-6 and TRBJ2-1, with no clear D. V dropped 6 bases and J dropped 7 bases, with 7 bases sitting between them. This CDR3 spans 11 amino acids. Germline values: CDR1 MNHNY, CDR2 SVGAGI (reference sequence). In DNA form, the CDR3 reads TGTGCCAGCAGGGTTAAAAATGAGCAGTTCTTC. Its translation: CASRVKNEQFF.

This chain joins TRBV9 and TRBJ2-3, with D unresolved. V was shortened by 4 bases and J by 1 base, with 22 bases between the two germline ends. This CDR3 region has 18 residues. The germline gives CDR1 SGDLS, CDR2 YYNGEE. The CDR3 DNA sequence: TGTGCCAGCAGCCTAAGGAAGGCTGGAGCCGAGGGCACAGATACGCAGTATTTT. Protein sequence: CASSLRKAGAEGTDTQYF.